The rows below give T cell receptor beta chains drawn from one sample of a study of regulatory dendritic cells for organ transplantation. The antigens these receptors bind are not known. Profiling relied on immunoSEQ multiplex PCR, and the TCRdb table lists in-frame clones only, not all of them. The sample contains about 12,000 clones, roughly 86% of which appear only once. The sequencing input was naive CD8+ T cells from blood cultured with regulatory dendritic cells. Receptors were obtained from a human donor in good health. Each CDR3 is given without its conserved first and last residue.

v_gene: TRBV9
j_gene: TRBJ2-5
CDR3aa: ASSAKGLAQETQY

v_gene: TRBV15
j_gene: TRBJ2-1
CDR3aa: ATSDEGRESYNEQF

v_gene: TRBV5-1
j_gene: TRBJ2-7
CDR3aa: ASSPRPDRAPYEQY

v_gene: TRBV28
j_gene: TRBJ2-5
CDR3aa: ASSSEREAEMEETQY

v_gene: TRBV4-3
j_gene: TRBJ2-2
CDR3aa: ASSQVQSTGELF

v_gene: TRBV19
j_gene: TRBJ1-2
CDR3aa: ASSRPAWGGHGYT

v_gene: TRBV13
j_gene: TRBJ1-1
CDR3aa: ASSLDRGYEAF

v_gene: TRBV6-5
j_gene: -
CDR3aa: ASSYLGDYEQY

v_gene: TRBV6-5
j_gene: TRBJ1-1
CDR3aa: ASSYTSYFTEAF

v_gene: TRBV1
j_gene: TRBJ2-3
CDR3aa: TSSERLAGGPWSDTQY

v_gene: TRBV5-6
j_gene: TRBJ1-3
CDR3aa: ASSLDDGSSGNTIY

v_gene: TRBV4-1
j_gene: TRBJ2-2
CDR3aa: ASSMRGNGELF

v_gene: TRBV7-3
j_gene: TRBJ2-1
CDR3aa: ASSSLAVAYNEQF

v_gene: TRBV28
j_gene: TRBJ2-1
CDR3aa: ASRFIAGDSYNEQF

v_gene: TRBV19
j_gene: TRBJ2-7
CDR3aa: ASSPGQNFYEQY

v_gene: TRBV2
j_gene: TRBJ2-7
CDR3aa: ATNLRLGSDEQY

v_gene: TRBV10-3
j_gene: TRBJ1-6
CDR3aa: AISGVGSGNSPLH

v_gene: TRBV7-2
j_gene: TRBJ2-7
CDR3aa: ASRVGTSSSYEQY

v_gene: TRBV30
j_gene: TRBJ1-3
CDR3aa: AWSDLTDSGNTIY

v_gene: TRBV4-3
j_gene: TRBJ2-2
CDR3aa: ASMGSGELF

v_gene: TRBV7-3
j_gene: TRBJ2-2
CDR3aa: ASSLRKGTGELF

v_gene: TRBV15
j_gene: TRBJ2-2
CDR3aa: ATSRDRDRGRVTGELF

v_gene: TRBV6-5
j_gene: TRBJ2-1
CDR3aa: ASSYSMTSGYNEQF